The following is a T cell receptor (beta chain) sequence with its context. Its target is unknown. Compared with germline, one end of the junction differs, possibly owing to a read error. PCR was performed using 60 Vbeta and 13 Jbeta primers. Profiled with immunoSEQ multiplex PCR; TCRdb holds only in-frame clones, not every one. This sample yields about 160,000 clones, of which around 74% are seen a single time; roughly 6% belongs to the top ten. The sample originates from a study of cytomegalovirus exposure and HLA in healthy donors. CDR1 is SEHNR and CDR2 is FQNEAQ in the germline V gene (reference sequence). The CDR3 extends over 14 amino acids. Study outcomes and limitations: Near-uniform donor sequencing depth was presumed by presence/absence analyses. Later, TCR association rates were found to vary by HLA locus, highest for DRB1 and lowest for HLA-C. A later analysis reportedly identified an Asian-associated ancestry cluster as carrying fewer N-insertions than the approximately 670-donor mean. In a later analysis, TCR beta V- and J-gene trimming showed a link to a missense DCLRE1C variant.

The sequence derives from a middle-aged man in good health and CMV-seropositive. Material for sequencing was PBMCs. The rearrangement links TRBV7-9 to TRBJ2-3; possibly TRBD2 for D (6 bases). The CDR3: CSSTRRGSTDTQYF. DNA for the CDR3: TGTTCCAGCACTCGGAGGGGCAGCACAGATACGCAGTATTTT.